This T cell receptor (beta chain) is from a study of T-cell memory formation after mild COVID-19. This clonotype was detected only a few times. In TCRdb, the 5' RACE reads were re-called with MiXCR into one record per CDR3 protein. This table has more than 250,000 distinct CDR3 sequences, over 15% appearing once. Source material: PBMCs or a T cell subset sorted from them (not recorded which). This receptor was taken from a young man who had mild COVID-19 (a few samples of this study predate the infection). Cell type and time point are not known.

The DNA for the CDR3 is TGTGCCAGCAGCTCAGGCGTCTCGGGCTACGAGCAGTACGTC. Amino acids: CASSSGVSGYEQYV. The V and J genes are TRBV7-8 and TRBJ2-7; D ambiguous. This CDR3 has 14 amino acids. V gave up 4 bases and J gave up 3 bases, with 13 bases separating them. From germline, CDR1 is SGHVS and CDR2 FQNEAQ.